The next 23 T cell receptor beta chains were all read from a single sample in a study of post-analysis software for immune sequencing data. General study findings and limits: In patients, a few TRBV segments were more frequent than in controls, with TRBV5-6, TRBV5-1 and TRBV20-1 among them.

The authors incorporated unique molecular identifiers into the TCR beta cDNA libraries. Using its own MiXCR run on the PCR reads, TCRdb lists one record per CDR3 protein. The profile shows 650,000 to 850,000 distinct CDR3 sequences, 40% to 55% of them singletons. These TCRs are of unknown antigen specificity. Source material: blood. The receptors were sampled from a girl between 5 and 17 years old with multiple sclerosis.

The sample holds a few counts of this clonotype. V usage is TRBV15 and J usage is TRBJ2-1; 7 nucleotides match TRBD2. V gave up 0 bases and J gave up 7 bases; unmatched junction bases: 9. Germline-derived CDR1 and CDR2 are LNHNV and YYDKDF (reference sequence). CDR3 length: 16 residues. CDR3 bases: TGTGCCACCAGCAGAGAGGGGACGGGGGGTAGGAATGAGCAGTTCTTC. This codes for CATSREGTGGRNEQFF.

This clonotype was counted between two and nine times. The genes are TRBV7-6 and TRBJ2-7, with a tentative D call TRBD1 (6 bases). The CDR3 covers 14 residues. Trimming pared 2 bases from V and 2 bases from J, leaving 10 bases between. Germline V gene sequence: CDR1 SGHVS, CDR2 FNYEAQ. Written as DNA, the CDR3 is TGTGCCAGCAGCTTACCCGGACAGCCCTACGAGCAGTACTTC. Amino acid sequence: CASSLPGQPYEQYF. The full variable domain, its missing parts supplied by reference TRBV7-6 and TRBJ2-7, is GAGVSQSPRYKVTKRGQDVALRCDPISGHVSLYWYRQALGQGPEFLTYFNYEAQQDKSGLPNDRFSAERPEGSISTLTIQRTEQRDSAMYRCASSLPGQPYEQYFGPGTRLTVT.

Only a few counts were recorded for this clonotype. The V gene is TRBV9, the J gene TRBJ2-1; 7 nucleotides match TRBD2. The V gene end was trimmed by 7 bases and the J gene end by 6 bases; junction bases not matched to a gene: 7. Germline CDR1 and CDR2: SGDLS and YYNGEE. This CDR3 spans 13 amino acids. The CDR3 loop reads CASGGGALNEQFF. The CDR3 DNA reads TGTGCCAGCGGGGGGGGAGCCCTCAATGAGCAGTTCTTC.

This clonotype was seen a few times. The rearrangement joins TRBV29-1 to TRBJ1-5; D perhaps matches TRBD1 (6 bases). CDR1 and CDR2 from the germline V gene are SQVTM and ANQGSEA. V shed 4 bases and J shed 7 bases, with 14 bases lying between them. This CDR3 is 13 amino acids long. CDR3 in amino acids: CSVGPGGDQPQHF. For the CDR3, the DNA is TGCAGCGTTGGTCCTGGGGGCGACCAGCCCCAGCATTTT.

The V gene is TRBV7-3, the J gene TRBJ2-3; D unresolved. The CDR3 is 14 residues long. Germline values: CDR1 SGHTA, CDR2 FQGTGA. Trimming stripped 7 bases from V and 3 bases from J, with 14 bases between. The CDR3 loop reads CASNQRTITDTQYF. The DNA for the CDR3 is TGTGCCAGCAACCAACGCACAATAACAGATACGCAGTATTTT.

A note on this clonotype: This may be a read error, as it is one base from a much larger clone. This is likely a read error, given that the CDR3 carries no conserved phenylalanine or tryptophan at its end. The chain joins TRBV7-6 to TRBJ2-5; 14 bases are a match to TRBD2. Germline V gene sequence: CDR1 SGHVS, CDR2 FNYEAQ. The trim removed 5 bases at V and 5 bases at J, leaving 4 bases unmatched. The CDR3 has 15 residues. The CDR3 nucleotides read TGTGCCAGCAGCCCGGGACTAGCGGGAGTTGAGACCCAGTACTAC. Residues: CASSPGLAGVETQYY.

A few counts support this clonotype. The chain has TRBV12-3 or TRBV12-4 and TRBJ2-3; 7 bases are a match to TRBD1. There are 14 residues in the CDR3. V shed 6 bases and J 8 bases; nucleotides not matched to a gene: 11. CDR3 loop: CASRTGFLRGTQYF. The CDR3 bases are TGTGCCAGCAGGACAGGGTTTTTAAGGGGTACGCAGTATTTT.

The chain couples TRBV7-2 to TRBJ1-2, with D perhaps TRBD1 (6 bases). This CDR3 is 14 amino acids long. V was shortened by 5 bases and J by 8 bases, with 18 bases between the two germline ends. Per germline, CDR1 SGHTA and CDR2 FQGNSA. The CDR3: CASSRYRDGGGYTF. CDR3 in DNA: TGTGCCAGCAGCCGCTACAGGGATGGAGGCGGCTACACCTTC.

This chain uses TRBV28 with TRBJ2-7; TRBD2 might be the D (5 bases). CDR3 length: 15 residues. Trimming pared 2 bases from V and 0 bases from J, leaving 11 bases between. Germline V CDR1 and CDR2: MDHEN, SYDVKM. This chain's CDR3 is CASSLALEGSYEQYF. The CDR3 DNA is TGTGCCAGCAGTTTAGCACTAGAGGGCTCCTACGAGCAGTACTTC.

The sample holds a few counts of this clonotype. The chain recombines TRBV10-3 with TRBJ1-1; no firm D call. Germline CDR1 is ENHRY and CDR2 is SYGVKD. The CDR3 is 14 residues long. V was pared by 0 bases and J by 3 bases, with 8 bases between. The CDR3 reads CAISESIGHTEAFF. CDR3 nucleotides: TGTGCCATCAGTGAGTCGATCGGCCACACTGAAGCTTTCTTT.

The V and J genes are TRBV10-3 and TRBJ2-6; a possible D gene is TRBD1 (6 bases). V was cut by 5 bases and J by 2 bases, with 10 bases left in between. This CDR3 spans 15 amino acids. CDR1 is ENHRY, CDR2 SYGVKD, per germline. The CDR3: CAISKQGAGANVLTF. For the CDR3, the DNA is TGTGCCATCAGTAAACAGGGAGCTGGGGCCAACGTCCTGACTTTC.

The chain couples TRBV14 to TRBJ2-5; 9 nucleotides agree with TRBD2. CDR1 and CDR2 (germline): SGHDN, FVKESK. Germline trimming cut 4 bases from V and 11 bases from J; bases unmatched to any gene: 14. The CDR3 extends over 15 amino acids. CDR3 coding DNA: TGTGCCAGCAGCCCGCTTTCTAGCGGGAACCCTCGGCAGTACTTC. It is translated as CASSPLSSGNPRQYF.

This clonotype was recorded only once. The chain recombines TRBV20-1 with TRBJ1-6; D is perhaps TRBD1 (6 bases). V was cut by 5 bases and J by 4 bases, with 15 bases left in between. Germline values: CDR1 DFQATT, CDR2 SNEGSKA (reference sequence). The CDR3 consists of 15 residues. The CDR3 protein is CSAREDSVYNSPLHF. DNA of the CDR3: TGCAGTGCTCGGGAGGACAGCGTTTATAATTCACCCCTCCACTTT.

The V gene is TRBV5-1, the J gene TRBJ2-3; 8 nucleotides agree with TRBD1. The CDR3 spans 15 residues. After removal of 4 bases from V and 10 bases from J, the junction contained 14 bases not matched to a gene. CDR1 is SGHRS, CDR2 YFSETQ, per germline. The CDR3 sequence: CASSIGTGTGSPQYF. The CDR3 DNA is TGCGCCAGCAGCATCGGGACCGGGACAGGATCTCCGCAGTATTTT. The whole variable domain, filled in from reference TRBV5-1 and TRBJ2-3, reads KAGVTQTPRYLIKTRGQQVTLSCSPISGHRSVSWYQQTPGQGLQFLFEYFSETQRNKGNFPGRFSGRQFSNSRSEMNVSTLELGDSALYLCASSIGTGTGSPQYFGPGTRLTVL.

This clonotype was picked up a small number of times. The chain couples TRBV7-8 to TRBJ2-1; 9 positions match TRBD2. V shed 4 bases and J 7 bases; nucleotides not matched to a gene: 17. Germline CDR1 and CDR2: SGHVS and FQNEAQ. The CDR3 totals 18 residues. CDR3 amino acids: CASSSGPAGGLSINEQFF. The CDR3, as DNA: TGTGCCAGCAGCTCCGGTCCAGCGGGAGGCCTTTCTATAAATGAGCAGTTCTTC.

J is TRBJ2-7 and V is TRBV20-1; D is undetermined. Between the trimmed V and J ends, which lost 1 base and 3 bases, there was a span of 13 bases. Germline CDR1 is DFQATT and CDR2 is SNEGSKA (reference sequence). The CDR3 is 14 residues long. The CDR3 DNA reads as TGCAGTGCTAGAGTTTTCGGCAGAAACTACGAGCAGTACTTC. It translates to CSARVFGRNYEQYF.

The chain combines TRBV15 with TRBJ2-1; 11 positions match TRBD1. This CDR3 contains 16 residues. After removal of 0 bases from V and 4 bases from J, the junction contained 2 bases not matched to a gene. Germline CDR1 LNHNV, CDR2 YYDKDF (reference sequence). The CDR3 DNA follows: TGTGCCACCAGCAGAGAAGGACAGGGGGCATACAATGAGCAGTTCTTC. Translation: CATSREGQGAYNEQFF. Supplemented by reference TRBV15 and TRBJ2-1, the full variable domain reads DAMVIQNPRYQVTQFGKPVTLSCSQTLNHNVMYWYQQKSSQAPKLLFHYYDKDFNNEADTPDNFQSRRPNTSFCFLDIRSPGLGDTAMYLCATSREGQGAYNEQFFGPGTRLTVL.

This clonotype turned up a few times. J is TRBJ2-7 and V is TRBV12-3 or TRBV12-4, with 11 bases identical to TRBD2. The V gene end was trimmed by 6 bases and the J gene end by 2 bases; junction bases not matched to a gene: 6. This CDR3 spans 15 amino acids. CDR3 DNA: TGTGCCAGCAGCCGTTTAGCGGGAGGGGCCTACGAGCAGTACTTC. Protein product: CASSRLAGGAYEQYF.

The J gene is TRBJ1-4, the V gene TRBV3-1, with a possible D match to TRBD1 (5 bases). Germline V gives CDR1 LGHDT, CDR2 YNNKEL (reference sequence). V was pared by 0 bases and J by 10 bases, with 9 bases between. This CDR3 is built from 13 residues. The CDR3 reads CASSQEGERKLFF. DNA of the CDR3: TGTGCCAGCAGCCAAGAGGGGGAGCGAAAACTGTTTTTT. Looking up the rest from reference TRBV3-1 and TRBJ1-4 gives the full variable domain: DTAVSQTPKYLVTQMGNDKSIKCEQNLGHDTMYWYKQDSKKFLKIMFSYNNKELIINETVPNRFSPKSPDKAHLNLHINSLELGDSAVYFCASSQEGERKLFFGSGTQLSVL.

The chain joins TRBV15 to TRBJ2-7; D is possibly TRBD1 (6 bases). Germline V gene data show CDR1 as LNHNV and CDR2 as YYDKDF (reference sequence). V lost 3 bases and J 0 bases, leaving 9 bases between the germline ends. This CDR3 region has 14 residues. CDR3 loop: CATSSTRGSYEQYF. In DNA form, the CDR3 reads TGTGCCACCAGCAGTACCAGGGGCTCCTACGAGCAGTACTTC.

The chain is built from TRBV20-1 and TRBJ2-3; D unresolved. V lost 3 bases to trimming and J lost 0 bases, with 4 bases between them. Germline values: CDR1 DFQATT, CDR2 SNEGSKA (reference sequence). The CDR3 sequence is 12 residues long. This chain's CDR3 is CSARESTDTQYF. The CDR3 DNA is TGCAGTGCTAGGGAAAGCACAGATACGCAGTATTTT.

The V and J genes are TRBV10-3 and TRBJ2-7; 7 bases are shared with TRBD2. The J segment lost 5 bases and the V segment lost 10 bases, leaving 11 bases of the junction unmatched. Germline CDR1 ENHRY, CDR2 SYGVKD. The CDR3 covers 13 residues. The CDR3 here is CATNARESHEQYF. CDR3 nucleotides: TGTGCCACCAATGCGCGGGAGTCCCACGAGCAGTACTTC.

The gene calls are TRBV3-1 and TRBJ1-2; D possibly corresponds to TRBD1 (5 bases). Germline CDR1 and CDR2: LGHDT and YNNKEL (reference sequence). There are 17 residues in the CDR3. V shed 4 bases and J shed 5 bases, with 23 bases lying between them. This chain's CDR3 is CASSRRALSVEGYGYTF. In DNA form, the CDR3 reads TGTGCCAGCAGCCGCAGGGCATTGTCCGTCGAAGGGTATGGCTACACCTTC.